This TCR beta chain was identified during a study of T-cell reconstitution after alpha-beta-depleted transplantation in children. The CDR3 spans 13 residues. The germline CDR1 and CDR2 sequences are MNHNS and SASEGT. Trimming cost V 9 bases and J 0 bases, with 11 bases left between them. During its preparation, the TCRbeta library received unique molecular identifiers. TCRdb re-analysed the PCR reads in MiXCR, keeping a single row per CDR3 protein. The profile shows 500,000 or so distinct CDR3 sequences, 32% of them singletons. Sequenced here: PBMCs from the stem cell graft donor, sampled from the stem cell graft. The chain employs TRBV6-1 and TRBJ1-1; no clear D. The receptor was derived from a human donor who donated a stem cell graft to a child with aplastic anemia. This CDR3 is CARPPGLNTEAFF. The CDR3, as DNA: TGTGCCAGACCCCCGGGTCTGAACACTGAAGCTTTCTTT.